This paragraph covers one T cell receptor beta chain sequence. The antigen remains unidentified. This CDR3 has 12 amino acids. Germline V gene lookup returns CDR1 LGHNT and CDR2 FRNRAP. Trimming stripped 7 bases from V and 1 base from J, with 8 bases between. This entry comes from a study of cytomegalovirus exposure and HLA in healthy donors. Study results and limitations: Later analysis showed most CMV-associated TCR beta chains appearing HLA-restricted.

Healthy donors of bone marrow made up the group. Primers for the PCR totalled 60 Vbeta and 13 Jbeta. Sequencing was performed with immunoSEQ multiplex PCR; in TCRdb, only in-frame clones are kept and a portion is missing. Of 110,000 to 150,000 clones in the sample, around 79% were seen once. The sample taken for sequencing was PBMCs. V is TRBV12-5 and J is TRBJ2-7; TRBD1 is a possible D gene (5 bases). The source is a male donor in good health and CMV-seronegative. The CDR3 sequence: CASDRQSYEQYF. CDR3 sequence (DNA): TGTGCTAGTGACCGACAGTCCTACGAGCAGTACTTC.